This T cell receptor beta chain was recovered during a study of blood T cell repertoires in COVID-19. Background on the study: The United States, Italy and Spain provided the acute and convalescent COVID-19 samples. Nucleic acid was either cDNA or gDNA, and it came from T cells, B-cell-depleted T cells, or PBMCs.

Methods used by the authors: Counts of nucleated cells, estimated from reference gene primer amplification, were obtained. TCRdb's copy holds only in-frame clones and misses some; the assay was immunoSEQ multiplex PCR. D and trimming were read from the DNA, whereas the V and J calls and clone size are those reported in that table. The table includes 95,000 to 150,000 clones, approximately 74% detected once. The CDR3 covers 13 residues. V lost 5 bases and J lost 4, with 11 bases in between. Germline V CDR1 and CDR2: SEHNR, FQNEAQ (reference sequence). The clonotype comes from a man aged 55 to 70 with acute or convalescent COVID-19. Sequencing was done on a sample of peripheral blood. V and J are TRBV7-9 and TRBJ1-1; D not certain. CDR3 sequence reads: CASSNEGPTEAFF. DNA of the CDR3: TGTGCCAGCAGCAACGAGGGCCCCACTGAAGCTTTCTTT. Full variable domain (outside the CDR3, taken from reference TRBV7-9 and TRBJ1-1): DTGVSQNPRHKITKRGQNVTFRCDPISEHNRLYWYRQTLGQGPEFLTYFQNEAQLEKSRLLSDRFSAERPKGSFSTLEIQRTEQGDSAMYLCASSNEGPTEAFFGQGTRLTVV.